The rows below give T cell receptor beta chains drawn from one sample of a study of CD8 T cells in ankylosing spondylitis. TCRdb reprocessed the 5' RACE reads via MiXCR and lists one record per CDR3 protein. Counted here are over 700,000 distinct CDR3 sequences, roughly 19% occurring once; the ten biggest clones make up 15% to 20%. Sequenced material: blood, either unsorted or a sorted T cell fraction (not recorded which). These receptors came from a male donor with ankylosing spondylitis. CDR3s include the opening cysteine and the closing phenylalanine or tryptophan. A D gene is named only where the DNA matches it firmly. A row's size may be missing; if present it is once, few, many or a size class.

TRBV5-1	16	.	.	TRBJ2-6	TGCGCCAGCAGCTCCCGGGGTATCGAGGGGGCCAACGTCCTGACTTTC	CASSSRGIEGANVLTF
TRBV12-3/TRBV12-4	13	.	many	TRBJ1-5	TGTGCCAGCAGCTACGGGGCGGATCAGCCCCAGCATTTT	CASSYGADQPQHF
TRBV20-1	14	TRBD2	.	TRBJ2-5	TGCAGTGCTAGAGTATGGGGACTAGTAGAGACCCAGTACTTC	CSARVWGLVETQYF
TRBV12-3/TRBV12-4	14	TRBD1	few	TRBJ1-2	TGTGCCAGCAGGGGGACAGGCTTGGACTATGGCTACACCTTC	CASRGTGLDYGYTF
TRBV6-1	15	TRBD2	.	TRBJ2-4	TGTGCCAGCAGCCTTAGCGGGAAAGCCAAAAACATTCAGTACTTC	CASSLSGKAKNIQYF
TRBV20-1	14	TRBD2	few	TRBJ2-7	TGCAGTGCTAGAGACCCCGGGAGGACCTACGAGCAGTACTTC	CSARDPGRTYEQYF
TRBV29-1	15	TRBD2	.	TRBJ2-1	TGCAGCGTTGACCTTTCCGGACTAGCAAGGCATGAGCAGTTCTTC	CSVDLSGLARHEQFF
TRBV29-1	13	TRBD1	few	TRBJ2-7	TGCAGCGTTGAGGGGACAGGGTCACACGAGCAGTACTTC	CSVEGTGSHEQYF
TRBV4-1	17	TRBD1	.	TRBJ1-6	TGCGCCAGCAGCCACGGGACAGGGGTTAGCTATAATTCACCCCTCCACTTT	CASSHGTGVSYNSPLHF
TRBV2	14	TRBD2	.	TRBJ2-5	TGTGCCAGCAGTGAGAGCGGGGGCCAAGAGACCCAGTACTTC	CASSESGGQETQYF
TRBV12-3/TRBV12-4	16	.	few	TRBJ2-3	TGTGCCAGCAGTTTCATGATTGGGCGGGGCACAGATACGCAGTATTTT	CASSFMIGRGTDTQYF
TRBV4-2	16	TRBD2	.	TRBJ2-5	TGTGCCAGCAGCCAAGGGGAAGCGGGGCTCCAAGAGACCCAGTACTTC	CASSQGEAGLQETQYF
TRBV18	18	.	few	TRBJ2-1	TGTGCCAGCTCACCAGCCGGGTGGATCGGGGATCTGTTGAATGAGCAGTTCTTC	CASSPAGWIGDLLNEQFF
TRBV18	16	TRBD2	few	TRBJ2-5	TGTGCCAGCTCACCCACGACTAGCGGGAGTCGAAGGACCCAGTACTTC	CASSPTTSGSRRTQYF
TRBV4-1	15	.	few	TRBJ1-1	TGCGCCAGCAGCCCGCGACAGGAACCGAACACTGAAGCTTTCTTT	CASSPRQEPNTEAFF
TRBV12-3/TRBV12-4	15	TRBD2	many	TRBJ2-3	TGTGCCAGCAGTTTACGTAGCGGGGGCACAGATACGCAGTATTTT	CASSLRSGGTDTQYF
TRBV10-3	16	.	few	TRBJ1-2	TGTGCCATCAGTGAGTCGACGGAAGGAGCTAACTATGGCTACACCTTC	CAISESTEGANYGYTF
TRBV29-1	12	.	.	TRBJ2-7	TGCAGCGTGCTTATGGGGACCTACGAGCAGTACTTC	CSVLMGTYEQYF
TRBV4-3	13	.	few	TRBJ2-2	TGCGCCAGCAGGGTGGCGGGTTACGGGGAGCTGTTTTTT	CASRVAGYGELFF
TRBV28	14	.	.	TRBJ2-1	TGTGCCAGCAGTTTGCTGGCACGCTCAGAAGAACAGTTCTTC	CASSLLARSEEQFF
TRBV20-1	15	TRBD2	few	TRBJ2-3	TGCAGTGCTCGACCGAGGACTAGCGGGAGTGATACGCAGTATTTT	CSARPRTSGSDTQYF
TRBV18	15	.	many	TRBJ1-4	TGTGCCAGCTCACCTCCGGGCGCGGCAGAAGAAAAACTGTTTTTT	CASSPPGAAEEKLFF
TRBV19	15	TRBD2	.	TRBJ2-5	TGTGCCAGTACCAGCGGGGGAGGGGGTCAAGAGACCCAGTACTTC	CASTSGGGGQETQYF
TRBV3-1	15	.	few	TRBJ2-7	TGTGCCAGCAGCCCTCGGGACACCCGGGTAAACGAGCAGTACTTC	CASSPRDTRVNEQYF
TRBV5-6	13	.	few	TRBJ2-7	TGTGCCAGCAGCTCAGACTATTCCTACGAGCAGTACTTC	CASSSDYSYEQYF
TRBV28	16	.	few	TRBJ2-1	TGTGCCAGCAGTTGGGACCATCTCTCCCTACACAATGAGCAGTTCTTC	CASSWDHLSLHNEQFF
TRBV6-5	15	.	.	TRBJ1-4	TGTGCCAGCAGTTACGGGGGGCAGGGAAGAGAAAAACTGTTTTTT	CASSYGGQGREKLFF
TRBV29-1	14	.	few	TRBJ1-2	TGCAGCGTTGATCAGCGGGGGACTTTCCGGGGCTACACCTTC	CSVDQRGTFRGYTF
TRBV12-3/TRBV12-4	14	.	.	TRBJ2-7	TGTGCCAGCAGTTTAGGTGTGGCAGGCGACGAGCAGTACTTC	CASSLGVAGDEQYF
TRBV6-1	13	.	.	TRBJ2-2	TGTGCCAGCAGTGTGTACACGGCCGGGGAGCTGTTTTTT	CASSVYTAGELFF
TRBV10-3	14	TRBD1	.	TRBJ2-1	TGTGCCACTGCACTTGTGGACAGGGATAATGAGCAGTTCTTC	CATALVDRDNEQFF
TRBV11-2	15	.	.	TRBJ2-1	TGTGCCAGCAGCTCAGGGACCGTAACCTACAATGAGCAGTTCTTC	CASSSGTVTYNEQFF
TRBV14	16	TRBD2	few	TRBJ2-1	TGTGCCAGCAGCCACTATAGCGGGAGCGGTTACAATGAGCAGTTCTTC	CASSHYSGSGYNEQFF
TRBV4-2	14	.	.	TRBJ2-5	TGTGCCAGCAGCCAAGAAGGAGGGGAGGAGACCCAGTACTTC	CASSQEGGEETQYF
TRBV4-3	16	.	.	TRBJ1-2	TGCGCCAGCACCTGGGTGTGGGGAGGGACTAACTATGGCTACACCTTC	CASTWVWGGTNYGYTF
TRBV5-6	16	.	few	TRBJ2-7	TGTGCCAGCAGCTTGGAAGAGGCGGCATCGGCAGGGGAGCAGTACTTC	CASSLEEAASAGEQYF
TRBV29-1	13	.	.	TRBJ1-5	TGCAGCGTTGTGGGCGATAGCAATCAGCCCCAGCATTTT	CSVVGDSNQPQHF
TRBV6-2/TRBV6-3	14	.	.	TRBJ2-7	TGTGCCAGCAGTACCGACGGCTACTCCTACGAGCAGTACTTC	CASSTDGYSYEQYF
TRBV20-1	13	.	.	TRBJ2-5	TGCAGTGCCTGGAAGGCGGGGCGAGAGACCCAGTACTTC	CSAWKAGRETQYF
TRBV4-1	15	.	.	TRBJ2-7	TGCGCCAGCAGCCAAGATAGGGCAGGAAACTACGAGCAGTACTTC	CASSQDRAGNYEQYF
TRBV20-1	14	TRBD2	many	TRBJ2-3	TGCAGTGCCGGGACTAGCGGGAGAGCAGATACGCAGTATTTT	CSAGTSGRADTQYF
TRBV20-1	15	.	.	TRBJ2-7	TGTAGTGCTAGCGCGTTGACAAGGGGGCAGTACGAGCAGTACTTC	CSASALTRGQYEQYF
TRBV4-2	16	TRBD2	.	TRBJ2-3	TGTGCCAGCAGCCAAGATTCCGCGGGGGGCACAGATACGCAGTATTTT	CASSQDSAGGTDTQYF
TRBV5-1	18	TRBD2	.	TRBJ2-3	TGCGCCAGCAGCTTGTTGTTAGCGGGGGGGCCCAGCACAGATACGCAGTATTTT	CASSLLLAGGPSTDTQYF
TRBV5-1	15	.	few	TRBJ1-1	TGCGCCAGCAGCATCGGCTTCAGGGCGAACACTGAAGCTTTCTTT	CASSIGFRANTEAFF
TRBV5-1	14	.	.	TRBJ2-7	TGCGCCAGCAGCGGCGGGGACAGAGCCTACGAGCAGTACTTC	CASSGGDRAYEQYF
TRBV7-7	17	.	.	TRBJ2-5	TGTGCTAGCAGCGCGGGACAGCTGCACCTCCTCCAAGAGACCCAGTACTTC	CASSAGQLHLLQETQYF
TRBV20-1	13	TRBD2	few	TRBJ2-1	TGCAGTGCCGAGGGACTAGCGGGTCAAGAGGAGTTCTTC	CSAEGLAGQEEFF
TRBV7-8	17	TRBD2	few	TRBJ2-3	TGTGCCAGCAGCTCCTACCTACTAGCGGGGAACACAGATACGCAGTATTTT	CASSSYLLAGNTDTQYF
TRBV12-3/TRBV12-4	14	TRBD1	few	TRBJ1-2	TGTGCCAGCAGCCCGACAGGGGTCCCCTATGGCTACACCTTC	CASSPTGVPYGYTF
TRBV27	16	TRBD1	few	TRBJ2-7	TGTGCCAGCAGTTTAATCCGGGCAGGGGGCGCCTACGAGCAGTACTTC	CASSLIRAGGAYEQYF
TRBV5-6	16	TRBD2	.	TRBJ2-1	TGTGCCAGCAGCTTGGCCCTAGCGGGGGCATACAATGAGCAGTTCTTC	CASSLALAGAYNEQFF
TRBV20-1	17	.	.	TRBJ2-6	TGCAGTGCTAGAGGGTCAGGACCAGAGTCTGGGGCCAACGTCCTGACTTTC	CSARGSGPESGANVLTF